This T cell receptor (beta chain) derives from a study of vaccination effects on CD4 cells after COVID-19. Comments on this clone: Its antigen is not known.

Before sequencing, viral peptide pools were used by the ViraFEST assay to expand antigen-specific CD4+ T cells. Researchers isolated CD4+ T cells once approximately 10 days of culture had elapsed. The person had PCR-confirmed SARS-CoV-2 infection between March and December 2020. TCRdb keeps only in-frame clones here, not all; method: immunoSEQ multiplex PCR. Of tens of thousands of clones in the sample, around three quarters were seen once. The TCR sequence derives from a human donor who had a prior SARS-CoV-2 infection. Material: CD4+ T cells from PBMCs cultured with HIV peptides, obtained before COVID-19 vaccination. Subset defined: HIV-1 Nef peptide pool negative control/reference culture.

This CDR3 reads CASSIALAGGGEQYF. For the CDR3, the DNA is TGTGCCAGTAGTATAGCGCTAGCGGGAGGTGGCGAGCAGTACTTC. The J gene is TRBJ2-7, the V gene TRBV19; 11 nucleotides agree with TRBD2. This CDR3 has 15 residues. Trimming at V came to 1 base and at J to 6 bases, leaving 5 bases not matched to a gene. Germline lookup yields CDR1 LNHDA and CDR2 SQIVND (reference sequence). The full variable domain, with the rest looked up from reference TRBV19 and TRBJ2-7, is DGGITQSPKYLFRKEGQNVTLSCEQNLNHDAMYWYRQDPGQGLRLIYYSQIVNDFQKGDIAEGYSVSREKKESFPLTVTSAQKNPTAFYLCASSIALAGGGEQYFGPGTRLTVT.